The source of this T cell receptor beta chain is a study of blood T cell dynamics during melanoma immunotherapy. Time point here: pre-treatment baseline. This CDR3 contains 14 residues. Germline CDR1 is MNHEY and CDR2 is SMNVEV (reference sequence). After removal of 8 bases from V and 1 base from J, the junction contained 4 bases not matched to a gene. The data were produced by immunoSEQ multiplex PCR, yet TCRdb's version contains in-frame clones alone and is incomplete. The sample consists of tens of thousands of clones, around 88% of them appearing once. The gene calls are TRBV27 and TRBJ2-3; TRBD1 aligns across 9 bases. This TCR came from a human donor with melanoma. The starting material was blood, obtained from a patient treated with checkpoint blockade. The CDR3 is CASGQGIGTDTQYF. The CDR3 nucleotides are TGTGCCAGCGGACAGGGGATTGGCACAGATACGCAGTATTTT.